The 7 T cell receptor beta chains given below trace back to one sample, sequenced in a study of vaccination and CD4 T cells after COVID-19. What these receptors recognize is not known. Time point noted: late sampling 161 to 241 days after vaccination in three convalescent patients. Treatment meaning: approximately 11-day PBMC culture with coronavirus spike peptide pools or control peptides (ViraFEST assay). At the Johns Hopkins FTIC core, DNA taken from cultured CD4+ T cells was sequenced by way of the Oncomine TCR Beta short-read assay. Using its own MiXCR run on the PCR reads, TCRdb lists one record per CDR3 protein. The data hold 15,000 to 20,000 distinct CDR3 sequences, with approximately 50% observed a single time. Sequenced here: CD4+ T cells from blood, cultured in vitro, sampled about 7 months after SARS-CoV-2 vaccination. These receptors were collected from a human donor who had recovered from COVID-19.

This chain joins TRBV21-1 and TRBJ2-2; the table's D gene call, TRBD1, was not cross checked with the DNA. TRBV21-1 corresponds to a pseudogene. CDR3 length: 17 residues. The CDR3, as DNA: TGTGCCAGCAGCGGCGGGCAGGGGGCCGGGGGCACCGGGGAGCTGTTTTTT. It specifies CASSGGQGAGGTGELFF.

V and J are TRBV20-1 and TRBJ2-7; 8 bases line up with TRBD2. Germline assignment: CDR1 DFQATT and CDR2 SNEGSKA (reference sequence). Unmatched junction bases numbered 11, after V lost 7 bases and J lost 0 bases. The CDR3 runs to 15 residues. For the CDR3, the DNA is TGCAGTGTCAGTGGGATAGCGGGAAGCTCCTACGAGCAGTACTTC. Protein: CSVSGIAGSSYEQYF.

This chain connects TRBV11-2 to TRBJ2-5, with TRBD1 matching over 10 bases. V dropped 5 bases and J dropped 5; count of bases not matched to a gene: 8. The CDR3 length is 15 residues. Germline loops: CDR1 SGHAT, CDR2 FQNNGV. CDR3 amino acids: CASSPTTGGLETQYF. As DNA, the CDR3 is TGTGCCAGCAGCCCCACGACAGGGGGCCTTGAGACCCAGTACTTC.

This clonotype was detected only a few times. The chain joins TRBV6-1 to TRBJ1-2; D not certain. V lost 6 bases and J 3 bases, leaving 2 bases between the germline ends. The CDR3 has 10 residues. Germline CDR1 and CDR2: MNHNS and SASEGT. CDR3 coding DNA: TGTGCCAGCAGGGACTATGGCTACACCTTC. Its translation: CASRDYGYTF.

The chain uses TRBV10-3 and TRBJ2-5; D might be TRBD2 (5 bases). Germline loops: CDR1 ENHRY, CDR2 SYGVKD. V lost 11 bases, J lost 5 bases, and 18 bases lay in between. CDR3 length equals 13 residues. CDR3: CAVATGTVETQYF. The CDR3 nucleotides are TGTGCCGTAGCGACTGGAACGGTGGAGACCCAGTACTTC.

Only a few counts were recorded for this clonotype. The chain is built from TRBV2 and TRBJ2-5; D possibly corresponds to TRBD2 (6 bases). Germline CDR1 and CDR2: SNHLY and FYNNEI. The CDR3 is 14 residues long. V was shortened by 4 bases and J by 4 bases, with 13 bases between the two germline ends. DNA for the CDR3: TGTGCCAGCAGTGTGGGTTTGGGGGGAGAGACCCAGTACTTC. The encoded protein is CASSVGLGGETQYF.

V is TRBV2 and J is TRBJ1-2, with D possibly TRBD1 on 5 matching bases. V shed 8 bases and J shed 2 bases, with 18 bases lying between them. Germline CDR1 SNHLY, CDR2 FYNNEI. The CDR3 totals 15 residues. The CDR3 loop reads CASHKDRDVNYGYTF. DNA of the CDR3: TGTGCCAGCCACAAAGACCGGGACGTAAACTATGGCTACACCTTC. Drawing the rest from reference TRBV2 and TRBJ1-2, the complete variable domain is EPEVTQTPSHQVTQMGQEVILRCVPISNHLYFYWYRQILGQKVEFLVSFYNNEISEKSEIFDDQFSVERPDGSNFTLKIRSTKLEDSAMYFCASHKDRDVNYGYTFGSGTRLTVV.